This passage covers 4 T cell receptor beta chains from one sample sequenced in a study of blood T cell repertoires in COVID-19. Clones were read by immunoSEQ multiplex PCR, and TCRdb kept only the in-frame ones, dropping some. The profile shows about 140,000 clones, roughly 80% of them singletons. Material for sequencing was peripheral blood. These receptors were taken from a woman aged 55 to 70 with acute or convalescent COVID-19.

The rearrangement joins TRBV7-8 to TRBJ1-5, with D tentatively TRBD1 (5 bases). The CDR3 spans 14 residues. Trimming removed 1 base at V and 12 bases at J, with 16 bases between. Germline loops: CDR1 SGHVS, CDR2 FQNEAQ. CDR3: CASSLEAGIIVQHF. CDR3 nucleotides: TGTGCCAGCAGCTTAGAGGCAGGGATAATCGTCCAGCATTTT.

The CDR3 DNA sequence: TGCGCCAGCAGCCTGAACAGCGGAGCTGGAAACACCATATATTTT. Translation: CASSLNSGAGNTIYF. The chain combines TRBV4-1 with TRBJ1-3; D unresolved. The V end was cut by 4 bases, the J end by 2 bases, with 12 bases between. This CDR3 has 15 residues. The germline gives CDR1 MGHRA, CDR2 YSYEKL.

The CDR3 protein is CASSEDTAKNIQYF. The CDR3 bases are TGTGCCAGCAGTGAGGACACAGCCAAAAACATTCAGTACTTC. V usage is TRBV28 and J usage is TRBJ2-4; D may be TRBD1 (5 bases). V was clipped by 5 bases and J by 0 bases, with 8 bases between them. Germline V gene lookup returns CDR1 MDHEN and CDR2 SYDVKM. The CDR3 runs 14 residues. The complete variable domain, with remaining parts taken from reference TRBV28 and TRBJ2-4, reads DVKVTQSSRYLVKRTGEKVFLECVQDMDHENMFWYRQDPGLGLRLIYFSYDVKMKEKGDIPEGYSVSREKKERFSLILESASTNQTSMYLCASSEDTAKNIQYFGAGTRLSVL.

The CDR3 DNA follows: TGTGCCAGCAGATCCCGAGGGGGCGTAGGTGAAAAACTGTTTTTT. It translates to CASRSRGGVGEKLFF. The gene calls are TRBV6-5 and TRBJ1-4; 7 positions agree with TRBD1. This CDR3 comprises 15 residues. The germline V gene encodes CDR1 MNHEY and CDR2 SVGAGI. Germline trimming cut 6 bases from V and 7 bases from J; bases unmatched to any gene: 11.